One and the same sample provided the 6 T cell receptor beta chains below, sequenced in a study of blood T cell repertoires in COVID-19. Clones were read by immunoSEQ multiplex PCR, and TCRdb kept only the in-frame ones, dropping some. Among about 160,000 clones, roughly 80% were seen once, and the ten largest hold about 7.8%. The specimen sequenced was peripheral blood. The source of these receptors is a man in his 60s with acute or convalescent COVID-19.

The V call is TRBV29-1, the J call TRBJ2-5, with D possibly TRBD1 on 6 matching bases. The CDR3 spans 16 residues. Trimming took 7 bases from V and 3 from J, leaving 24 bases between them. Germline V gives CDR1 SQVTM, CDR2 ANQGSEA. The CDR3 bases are TGCAGCGCGTCAGAGGGGGTCAGGACAGTAGAAGAGACCCAGTACTTC. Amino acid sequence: CSASEGVRTVEETQYF.

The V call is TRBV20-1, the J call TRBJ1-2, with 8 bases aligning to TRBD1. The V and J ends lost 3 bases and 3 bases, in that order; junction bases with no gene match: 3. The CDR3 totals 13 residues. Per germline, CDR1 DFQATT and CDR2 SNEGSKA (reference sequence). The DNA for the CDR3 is TGCAGTGCTAGTATACAGGGGGACTATGGCTACACCTTC. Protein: CSASIQGDYGYTF.

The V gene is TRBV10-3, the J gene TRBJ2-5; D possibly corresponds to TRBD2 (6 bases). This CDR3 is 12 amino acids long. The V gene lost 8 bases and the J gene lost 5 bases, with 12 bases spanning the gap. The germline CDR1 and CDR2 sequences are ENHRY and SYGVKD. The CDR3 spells CAIGGVRETQYF. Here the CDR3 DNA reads TGTGCCATCGGAGGGGTCCGGGAGACCCAGTACTTC.

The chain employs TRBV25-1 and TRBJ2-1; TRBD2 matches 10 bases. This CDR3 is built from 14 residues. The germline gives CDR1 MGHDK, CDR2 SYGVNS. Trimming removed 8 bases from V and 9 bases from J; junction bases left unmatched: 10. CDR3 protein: CASSTSGDASEQFF. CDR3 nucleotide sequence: TGTGCCAGCTCTACTAGCGGGGATGCGTCTGAGCAGTTCTTC.

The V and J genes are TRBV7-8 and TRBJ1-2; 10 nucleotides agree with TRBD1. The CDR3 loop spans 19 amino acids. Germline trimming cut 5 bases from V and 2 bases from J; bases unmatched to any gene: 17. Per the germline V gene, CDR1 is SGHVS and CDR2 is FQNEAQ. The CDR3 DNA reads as TGTGCCAGCAGCCCCCAGGGGGCCTTGACAGGGGGCGCAAACTATGGCTACACCTTC. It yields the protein CASSPQGALTGGANYGYTF.

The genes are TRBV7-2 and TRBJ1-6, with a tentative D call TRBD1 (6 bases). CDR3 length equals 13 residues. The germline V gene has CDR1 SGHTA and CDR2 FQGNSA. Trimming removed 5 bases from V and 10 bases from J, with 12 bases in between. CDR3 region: CASSAIDRSPLHF. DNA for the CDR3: TGTGCCAGCAGCGCCATAGACAGGTCACCCCTCCACTTT.